This T cell receptor (beta chain) was captured in a study of PD-1 blockade in classical Hodgkin lymphoma. Study findings and constraints: Exclusion was applied to patients who started nivolumab under 1 year after ASCT. The drivers behind the repertoire differences, possibly disease activity or prior therapy, remain undefined.

As to this clone: What it recognizes is unknown.

The CDR3 extends over 14 amino acids. The germline CDR1 and CDR2 sequences are SGHRS and YFSETQ. The germline V and J ends were trimmed by 0 bases and 8 bases, with 11 bases remaining between them. The time point here: cycle 4 day 1 (C4D1), after less than 7 weeks of nivolumab. Exposure to brentuximab vedotin varied, and each patient had relapsed following autologous stem cell transplantation. CD4+ T cells were purified from thawed PBMCs by negative selection. TCRdb's table, derived via immunoSEQ multiplex PCR, lists solely in-frame clones and lacks some. This table has 25,000 to 30,000 clones, approximately 80% appearing once.

This clonotype was obtained from a human donor with classical Hodgkin lymphoma. The rearrangement uses TRBV5-1 and TRBJ1-4, with unresolved D. The material sequenced was CD4+ T cells from blood, taken before the fourth cycle of nivolumab. The DNA of the CDR3 is TGCGCCAGCAGCTTGGGACGAGCTCCAGAAAAACTGTTTTTT. This gives the protein CASSLGRAPEKLFF. The variable domain in full, completed from reference TRBV5-1 and TRBJ1-4, reads KAGVTQTPRYLIKTRGQQVTLSCSPISGHRSVSWYQQTPGQGLQFLFEYFSETQRNKGNFPGRFSGRQFSNSRSEMNVSTLELGDSALYLCASSLGRAPEKLFFGSGTQLSVL.